A selection of T cell receptor beta chains follows, all from one sample in a study of blood T cells in healthy people across ages. MiXCR, applied by TCRdb to the 5' RACE reads, yields one record per CDR3 protein. This table holds approximately 1.5 million distinct CDR3 sequences, almost 35% found once. Material for sequencing was blood. All receptors derive from a woman in her thirties in good health. Both conserved end residues are part of each CDR3. Fields, in order: CDR3 protein, CDR3 DNA, J gene, clone size, D gene, V gene. The D gene is left open where the match is weak. A clone size is listed for some rows: how often the clone was seen (once, few, many), or a class if it is expanded.

cdr3_aa: CASSLMVGNQPQHF
cdr3_nt: TGTGCCAGCAGTTTAATGGTGGGGAATCAGCCCCAGCATTTT
j_call: TRBJ1-5
clone_size: -
d_call: -
v_call: TRBV12-3/TRBV12-4

cdr3_aa: CSAKGSGAYEQYF
cdr3_nt: TGCAGTGCTAAGGGTAGCGGGGCGTACGAGCAGTACTTC
j_call: TRBJ2-7
clone_size: many
d_call: TRBD2
v_call: TRBV20-1

cdr3_aa: CASSPPGLGGSEQYF
cdr3_nt: TGTGCCAGCAGTCCGCCGGGACTAGGGGGTAGCGAGCAGTACTTC
j_call: TRBJ2-7
clone_size: few
d_call: TRBD2
v_call: TRBV27

cdr3_aa: CASSLEGSMNTEAFF
cdr3_nt: TGCGCCAGCAGCTTGGAAGGCAGTATGAACACTGAAGCTTTCTTT
j_call: TRBJ1-1
clone_size: -
d_call: -
v_call: TRBV5-1

cdr3_aa: CSARDGGPAGGYQETQYF
cdr3_nt: TGCAGTGCTAGAGATGGAGGGCCAGCGGGGGGATATCAAGAGACCCAGTACTTC
j_call: TRBJ2-5
clone_size: -
d_call: TRBD2
v_call: TRBV20-1

cdr3_aa: CASSVDGMSSYNEQFF
cdr3_nt: TGTGCCAGCAGCGTAGACGGGATGAGCTCCTACAATGAGCAGTTCTTC
j_call: TRBJ2-1
clone_size: -
d_call: -
v_call: TRBV9

cdr3_aa: CASIDPDVGTGVGEAFF
cdr3_nt: TGTGCCAGCATCGATCCCGATGTCGGGACAGGGGTCGGTGAAGCTTTCTTT
j_call: TRBJ1-1
clone_size: few
d_call: TRBD1
v_call: TRBV7-2

cdr3_aa: CASWGQGSAYEQYF
cdr3_nt: TGTGCCAGCTGGGGACAGGGGTCAGCCTACGAGCAGTACTTC
j_call: TRBJ2-7
clone_size: -
d_call: TRBD1
v_call: TRBV27

cdr3_aa: CASMDAGFEQYF
cdr3_nt: TGCGCCAGCATGGACGCCGGGTTCGAGCAGTACTTC
j_call: TRBJ2-7
clone_size: -
d_call: -
v_call: TRBV5-1

cdr3_aa: CASNPSGGTTLYNEQFF
cdr3_nt: TGTGCCAGCAACCCCTCCGGAGGGACTACCCTTTACAATGAGCAGTTCTTC
j_call: TRBJ2-1
clone_size: few
d_call: TRBD2
v_call: TRBV28

cdr3_aa: CASRTGSGYTF
cdr3_nt: TGTGCCAGCCGGACAGGGTCTGGCTACACCTTC
j_call: TRBJ1-2
clone_size: -
d_call: TRBD1
v_call: TRBV27

cdr3_aa: CASSNGQAREKPFF
cdr3_nt: TGTGCCAGCAGCAATGGACAGGCGAGGGAAAAACCGTTTTTT
j_call: TRBJ1-4
clone_size: -
d_call: -
v_call: TRBV21-1

cdr3_aa: CATSRQGADGYTF
cdr3_nt: TGTGCCACCAGCAGACAGGGGGCCGATGGCTACACCTTC
j_call: TRBJ1-2
clone_size: -
d_call: TRBD1
v_call: TRBV15

cdr3_aa: CASSSRLQAQETQYF
cdr3_nt: TGTGCCAGCAGTTCCAGACTCCAAGCCCAAGAGACCCAGTACTTC
j_call: TRBJ2-5
clone_size: -
d_call: -
v_call: TRBV7-9

cdr3_aa: CASSLDPGLAGGIPYNEQFF
cdr3_nt: TGTGCCAGCAGCTTAGATCCGGGACTAGCGGGGGGGATACCTTACAATGAGCAGTTCTTC
j_call: TRBJ2-1
clone_size: -
d_call: TRBD2
v_call: TRBV11-2

cdr3_aa: CASSHRPGPLMNTEAFF
cdr3_nt: TGTGCCAGCAGCCATCGACCGGGACCCCTCATGAACACTGAAGCTTTCTTT
j_call: TRBJ1-1
clone_size: -
d_call: -
v_call: TRBV14

cdr3_aa: CSARLAVGNEQFF
cdr3_nt: TGCAGTGCTAGGCTAGCGGTTGGTAATGAGCAGTTCTTC
j_call: TRBJ2-1
clone_size: few
d_call: TRBD2
v_call: TRBV20-1

cdr3_aa: CASSLVLGSEQYF
cdr3_nt: TGTGCCAGCAGCTTGGTTTTAGGGTCCGAGCAGTACTTC
j_call: TRBJ2-7
clone_size: -
d_call: -
v_call: TRBV5-4

cdr3_aa: CASSSERDDKELFF
cdr3_nt: TGTGCCAGCAGCTCCGAGCGGGATGATAAGGAGCTGTTTTTT
j_call: TRBJ2-2
clone_size: -
d_call: TRBD2
v_call: TRBV7-9

cdr3_aa: CASRQGAGANVLTF
cdr3_nt: TGTGCCAGCAGGCAGGGGGCTGGGGCCAACGTCCTGACTTTC
j_call: TRBJ2-6
clone_size: few
d_call: TRBD1
v_call: TRBV2

cdr3_aa: CASSLSGRAKNIQYF
cdr3_nt: TGTGCCAGCAGTTTATCGGGCAGAGCCAAAAACATTCAGTACTTC
j_call: TRBJ2-4
clone_size: -
d_call: -
v_call: TRBV27

cdr3_aa: CSATDRFSYEQYF
cdr3_nt: TGCAGTGCTACAGACAGGTTCTCCTACGAGCAGTACTTC
j_call: TRBJ2-7
clone_size: few
d_call: -
v_call: TRBV20-1

cdr3_aa: CASSLESFAGGVYEQFF
cdr3_nt: TGTGCCAGCAGCTTAGAGAGCTTCGCGGGAGGTGTATATGAGCAGTTCTTC
j_call: TRBJ2-1
clone_size: -
d_call: TRBD2
v_call: TRBV7-6

cdr3_aa: CAISLRGNTGEPFF
cdr3_nt: TGTGCCATCTCTCTACGGGGGAACACCGGGGAGCCGTTTTTT
j_call: TRBJ2-2
clone_size: -
d_call: -
v_call: TRBV10-3

cdr3_aa: CASSFIHEQFF
cdr3_nt: TGTGCCAGCAGTTTCATCCATGAGCAGTTCTTC
j_call: TRBJ2-1
clone_size: many
d_call: -
v_call: TRBV28

cdr3_aa: CASSLGLLNEQFF
cdr3_nt: TGTGCCAGCAGCTTAGGCCTTCTAAATGAGCAGTTCTTC
j_call: TRBJ2-1
clone_size: many
d_call: -
v_call: TRBV7-3

cdr3_aa: CASSYGGLAVAETQYF
cdr3_nt: TGTGCCAGCAGTTACGGTGGGCTAGCTGTAGCAGAGACCCAGTACTTC
j_call: TRBJ2-5
clone_size: few
d_call: -
v_call: TRBV6-2/TRBV6-3

cdr3_aa: CASSLLREREFDNEQFF
cdr3_nt: TGTGCCAGCAGTTTATTACGCGAGCGGGAGTTTGACAATGAGCAGTTCTTC
j_call: TRBJ2-1
clone_size: -
d_call: TRBD2
v_call: TRBV28

cdr3_aa: CASSWTSGGVSYEQYF
cdr3_nt: TGTGCCAGCAGTTGGACTAGCGGGGGGGTATCCTACGAGCAGTACTTC
j_call: TRBJ2-7
clone_size: many
d_call: TRBD2
v_call: TRBV6-2/TRBV6-3

cdr3_aa: CASSQGVTSGSNQPQHF
cdr3_nt: TGTGCCAGCAGCCAAGGGGTGACGAGTGGTAGCAATCAGCCCCAGCATTTT
j_call: TRBJ1-5
clone_size: few
d_call: -
v_call: TRBV3-1

cdr3_aa: CSVVSDTYEQYF
cdr3_nt: TGCAGCGTTGTCAGCGACACCTACGAGCAGTACTTC
j_call: TRBJ2-7
clone_size: -
d_call: -
v_call: TRBV29-1

cdr3_aa: CSARALDWPRSDNEQFF
cdr3_nt: TGCAGTGCTAGAGCGCTCGACTGGCCCCGTAGCGACAATGAGCAGTTCTTC
j_call: TRBJ2-1
clone_size: few
d_call: -
v_call: TRBV20-1

cdr3_aa: CASSRGVGAEAFF
cdr3_nt: TGTGCCAGCAGTCGGGGCGTTGGGGCTGAAGCTTTCTTT
j_call: TRBJ1-1
clone_size: -
d_call: -
v_call: TRBV6-5

cdr3_aa: CASSLGLAGSLDTQYF
cdr3_nt: TGCGCCAGCAGCTTGGGGCTAGCGGGATCGTTGGATACGCAGTATTTT
j_call: TRBJ2-3
clone_size: -
d_call: TRBD2
v_call: TRBV5-1

cdr3_aa: CATLRGYSNQPQHF
cdr3_nt: TGTGCCACTCTTCGGGGTTATAGCAATCAGCCCCAGCATTTT
j_call: TRBJ1-5
clone_size: -
d_call: -
v_call: TRBV28

cdr3_aa: CSAKTLTGPGSIYEQYF
cdr3_nt: TGCAGTGCTAAAACGCTCACAGGCCCAGGATCGATATACGAGCAGTACTTC
j_call: TRBJ2-7
clone_size: -
d_call: -
v_call: TRBV20-1

cdr3_aa: CASSLGGAAPADTRYF
cdr3_nt: TGCGCCAGCAGCCTCGGGGGGGCCGCCCCGGCAGATACGCGGTATTTT
j_call: TRBJ2-3
clone_size: once
d_call: TRBD2
v_call: TRBV5-1

cdr3_aa: CASSFGPQQETQYF
cdr3_nt: TGTGCCAGCAGCTTCGGTCCCCAACAAGAGACCCAGTACTTC
j_call: TRBJ2-5
clone_size: -
d_call: -
v_call: TRBV7-2